These 25 T cell receptor beta chains originate from one sample sequenced in a study of radiation and T cells in renal cell carcinoma. Time point of the sample: blood 2 weeks post-SBRT. As for treatment: 15 Gy SBRT to primary tumor, nephrectomy 4 weeks later. Assay: immunoSEQ multiplex PCR; the TCRdb copy retains only in-frame clones and omits some. Of roughly 120,000 clones in the sample, over 75% were seen once. The specimen was blood, collected from a patient whose treatment included radiotherapy and nephrectomy. These receptors came from a woman between 55 and 75 years old with renal cell carcinoma.

V gene TRBV4-1 combines with J gene TRBJ1-4; D remains ambiguous. The CDR3 consists of 15 residues. Trimming cost V 1 base and J 4 bases, with 10 bases left between them. Germline V gene lookup returns CDR1 MGHRA and CDR2 YSYEKL. CDR3 nucleotide sequence: TGCGCCAGCAGCCAAGGTCCAGCCTATAATGAAAAACTGTTTTTT. It translates to CASSQGPAYNEKLFF.

The chain has TRBV9 and TRBJ1-2; no clear D. V was shortened by 0 bases and J by 7 bases, with 19 bases between the two germline ends. CDR3 length equals 16 residues. The germline V gene encodes CDR1 SGDLS and CDR2 YYNGEE. CDR3 sequence (DNA): TGTGCCAGCAGCGTAGACGGTCACAGCCCTTTAGGTGGCTACACCTTC. Its translation: CASSVDGHSPLGGYTF.

V is TRBV6-1 and J is TRBJ2-3; no definite D call. Germline-derived CDR1 and CDR2 are MNHNS and SASEGT. The length of the CDR3 is 15 residues. The V end was cut by 4 bases, the J end by 4 bases, with 15 bases between. CDR3 DNA sequence: TGTGCCAGCAGTGCCCTGAGTCCTGGCGCAGATACGCAGTATTTT. Amino acids: CASSALSPGADTQYF.

The V call is TRBV7-2, the J call TRBJ1-4; 9 bases align to TRBD1. This CDR3 contains 13 residues. The V segment lost 4 bases and the J segment 7 bases; nucleotides outside the gene matches: 1. The germline CDR1 and CDR2 sequences are SGHTA and FQGNSA. The CDR3 sequence: CASSWTGAEKLFF. For the CDR3, the DNA is TGTGCCAGCAGCTGGACAGGGGCTGAAAAACTGTTTTTT.

The chain links TRBV7-3 to TRBJ2-5; 11 nucleotides align to TRBD2. CDR1 SGHTA and CDR2 FQGTGA come from the germline V gene. This CDR3 is 15 amino acids long. The trim removed 4 bases at V and 3 bases at J, leaving 4 bases unmatched. The CDR3 spells CASSSSGLAEETQYF. DNA of the CDR3: TGTGCCAGCAGCTCATCGGGACTAGCGGAAGAGACCCAGTACTTC.

The rearrangement joins TRBV5-4 to TRBJ2-3; the D is unclear. The CDR3 totals 13 residues. Germline-derived CDR1 and CDR2 are SGHNT and YYREEE (reference sequence). The V end was cut by 5 bases, the J end by 0 bases, with 7 bases between. This CDR3 is CASSPTSTDTQYF. DNA of the CDR3: TGTGCCAGCAGTCCGACTAGCACAGATACGCAGTATTTT.

V gene TRBV6-1 combines with J gene TRBJ1-1; possible D gene TRBD1, 6 bases. This CDR3 region has 18 residues. Trimming left V 4 bases short and J 1 base short, with 22 bases between. Germline V gene data show CDR1 as MNHNS and CDR2 as SASEGT. The CDR3 loop reads CASSALQGGSMGNTEAFF. CDR3 in DNA: TGTGCCAGCAGTGCCCTACAGGGTGGATCGATGGGGAACACTGAAGCTTTCTTT.

This chain uses TRBV6-1 with TRBJ1-1, with 8 nucleotides matching TRBD1. Germline lookup yields CDR1 MNHNS and CDR2 SASEGT. The V gene end was trimmed by 5 bases and the J gene end by 4 bases; junction bases not matched to a gene: 6. The CDR3 totals 14 residues. The CDR3 is CASSREQGGTEAFF. CDR3 nucleotides: TGTGCCAGCAGTAGAGAACAGGGGGGCACTGAAGCTTTCTTT.

This chain connects TRBV10-3 to TRBJ2-7; TRBD2 agrees at 10 bases. V lost 10 bases and J lost 3; bases outside the gene matches: 6. Germline loops: CDR1 ENHRY, CDR2 SYGVKD. There are 13 residues in the CDR3. The CDR3 nucleotides read TGTGCCACCTTAGCGGGAGGCAGCTACGAGCAGTACTTC. As protein: CATLAGGSYEQYF.

This chain uses TRBV5-6 with TRBJ2-6; D not certain. Per the germline V gene, CDR1 is SGHDT and CDR2 is YYEEEE. V gave up 5 bases and J gave up 0 bases, with 9 bases separating them. The CDR3 spans 15 residues. The CDR3 region is CASRVDISGANVLTF. The CDR3 DNA reads TGTGCCAGCAGGGTTGACATCTCTGGGGCCAACGTCCTGACTTTC. The full variable domain, in which reference TRBV5-6 and TRBJ2-6 provide the parts outside the CDR3, is DAGVTQSPTHLIKTRGQQVTLRCSPKSGHDTVSWYQQALGQGPQFIFQYYEEEERQRGNFPDRFSGHQFPNYSSELNVNALLLGDSALYLCASRVDISGANVLTFGAGSRLTVL.

This clone was picked up one time. This chain joins TRBV4-1 and TRBJ1-5; D unclear. This CDR3 region has 15 residues. Between the trimmed V and J ends, which lost 4 bases and 6 bases, there was a span of 16 bases. The V gene's germline CDR1 is MGHRA and CDR2 YSYEKL. The CDR3 region is CASSPVVDVGQPQHF. The CDR3 region has the DNA TGCGCCAGCAGCCCGGTCGTTGATGTCGGTCAGCCCCAGCATTTT.

The genes are TRBV5-1 and TRBJ1-2; TRBD1 might be the D (5 bases). The CDR3 runs 15 residues. CDR1 and CDR2 from the germline V gene are SGHRS and YFSETQ. V dropped 3 bases and J dropped 6 bases, with 18 bases sitting between them. The CDR3 DNA sequence: TGCGCCAGCAGCTCCGGGACGGAGGTATTTCATGGCTACACCTTC. Its translation: CASSSGTEVFHGYTF.

The chain recombines TRBV6-1 with TRBJ2-2; no clear D. The CDR3 extends over 13 amino acids. Germline V gene data show CDR1 as MNHNS and CDR2 as SASEGT. With 2 bases removed from V and 4 bases from J, the gap between germline ends came to 5 bases. The chain's CDR3 is CASSERVTGELFF. The CDR3 coding sequence is TGTGCCAGCAGTGAAAGAGTCACCGGGGAGCTGTTTTTT.

About this clone: At one end the junction does not follow the germline gene, possibly because of a read error. Written as DNA, the CDR3 is TGTGCCAGCAGGGAAGGGGCCATGACCGGGGAGCTGTTTTTT. Its translation is CASREGAMTGELFF. The chain uses TRBV2 and TRBJ2-2, with D possibly matching TRBD1 (5 bases). The length of the CDR3 is 14 residues. Germline V gene data show CDR1 as SNHLY and CDR2 as FYNNEI.

The sample holds a few counts of this clone. The chain uses TRBV9 and TRBJ1-6; a weak D match, TRBD1 (5 bases). The CDR3 covers 15 residues. The V gene's germline CDR1 is SGDLS and CDR2 YYNGEE. The V gene lost 1 base and the J gene lost 7 bases, with 12 bases spanning the gap. The CDR3 nucleotides are TGTGCCAGCAGCGTATCAGGGAATGGAAATTCACCCCTCCACTTT. It translates to CASSVSGNGNSPLHF.

The chain joins TRBV5-1 to TRBJ2-1; 7 nucleotides match TRBD2. The germline CDR1 and CDR2 sequences are SGHRS and YFSETQ. This CDR3 comprises 16 residues. V shed 3 bases, J shed 4 bases, and the junction held 10 bases outside the gene matches. CDR3 bases: TGCGCCAGCAGCTCCACGACGGGGGGACCATACAATGAGCAGTTCTTC. Translated, it gives CASSSTTGGPYNEQFF.

The chain is built from TRBV5-1 and TRBJ1-4; D is perhaps TRBD1 (6 bases). In germline, CDR1 is SGHRS, CDR2 YFSETQ. This CDR3 has 17 amino acids. The V gene lost 4 bases and the J gene lost 4 bases, with 20 bases spanning the gap. CDR3 loop: CASSISPDSLYNEKLFF. CDR3 nucleotides: TGCGCCAGCAGCATCTCACCGGACAGCCTTTATAATGAAAAACTGTTTTTT.

This clone was seen a few times. This chain joins TRBV29-1 and TRBJ1-1; D perhaps matches TRBD1 (6 bases). The CDR3 spans 15 residues. V lost 5 bases to trimming and J lost 6 bases, with 22 bases between them. Germline V gene sequence: CDR1 SQVTM, CDR2 ANQGSEA. CDR3 DNA: TGCAGCGTTACCACAGGGTTGGCGTTGTCCCCTGAAGCTTTCTTT. Translated: CSVTTGLALSPEAFF.

The chain couples TRBV6-5 to TRBJ1-1, with TRBD1 matching over 9 bases. Germline V gives CDR1 MNHEY, CDR2 SVGAGI. CDR3 size: 11 residues. The ends lost 6 bases at V and 14 bases at J; junction bases unmatched: 7. The CDR3 reads CASSRQGEDFF. CDR3 sequence (DNA): TGTGCCAGCAGCCGACAGGGGGAGGACTTCTTT.

The J gene is TRBJ1-3, the V gene TRBV5-6; D perhaps matches TRBD1 (5 bases). CDR1 and CDR2 from the germline V gene are SGHDT and YYEEEE. The CDR3 extends over 15 amino acids. Trimming stripped 7 bases from V and 0 bases from J, with 14 bases between. In nucleotides, the CDR3 is TGTGCCAGCTACACAGGCCCCTCCTCTGGAAACACCATATATTTT. Its protein is CASYTGPSSGNTIYF.

The rearrangement links TRBV6-1 to TRBJ2-7, with D possibly being TRBD1 (6 bases). The V gene's germline CDR1 is MNHNS and CDR2 SASEGT. CDR3 size: 14 residues. Trimming took 8 bases from V and 0 from J, leaving 14 bases between them. In DNA, the CDR3 is TGTGCCAGCCTACAGGGTACCCTCTCCTACGAGCAGTACTTC. Its protein is CASLQGTLSYEQYF.

CDR3: CASSAPGLDTQYF. The CDR3 bases are TGTGCCAGCAGTGCCCCAGGGCTGGATACGCAGTATTTT. The chain employs TRBV6-6 and TRBJ2-3; tentative D call: TRBD1 (5 bases). The CDR3 extends over 13 amino acids. Trimming shortened V by 5 bases and J by 6 bases, and 12 bases separated the two germline ends. Germline CDR1 MNHNY, CDR2 SVGAGI (reference sequence).

The chain uses TRBV6-1 and TRBJ2-7; D is uncertain. Germline V gene lookup returns CDR1 MNHNS and CDR2 SASEGT. Trimming took 5 bases from V and 1 from J, leaving 15 bases between them. The CDR3 extends over 15 amino acids. The CDR3 DNA is TGTGCCAGCAGTACCTCCGGGTCCTATTCCTACGAGCAGTACTTC. It encodes CASSTSGSYSYEQYF.

The chain has TRBV19 and TRBJ2-7, with D perhaps matching TRBD2 (5 bases). The CDR3 has 13 residues. Germline CDR1 and CDR2: LNHDA and SQIVND (reference sequence). V dropped 3 bases and J dropped 7 bases, with 13 bases sitting between them. CDR3 residues: CASSIADSGEQYF. CDR3 in DNA: TGTGCCAGTAGTATTGCCGATTCGGGGGAGCAGTACTTC.

This clone has only a few counts. The chain carries TRBV5-1 and TRBJ1-2; D gene unclear. Germline values: CDR1 SGHRS, CDR2 YFSETQ. There are 15 residues in the CDR3. Trimming removed 2 bases at V and 5 bases at J, with 16 bases between. The CDR3 DNA reads TGCGCCAGCAGCTTTGTTAGCCAGCCAAGGTATGGCTACACCTTC. Protein product: CASSFVSQPRYGYTF.